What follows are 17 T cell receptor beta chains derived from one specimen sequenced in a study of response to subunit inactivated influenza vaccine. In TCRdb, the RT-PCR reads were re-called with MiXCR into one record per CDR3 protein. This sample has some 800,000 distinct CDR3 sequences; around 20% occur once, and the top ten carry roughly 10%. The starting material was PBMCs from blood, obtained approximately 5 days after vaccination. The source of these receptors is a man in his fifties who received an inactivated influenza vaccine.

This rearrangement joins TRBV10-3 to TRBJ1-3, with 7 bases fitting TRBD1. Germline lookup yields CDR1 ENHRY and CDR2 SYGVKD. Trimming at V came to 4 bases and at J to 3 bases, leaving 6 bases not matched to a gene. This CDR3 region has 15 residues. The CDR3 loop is CAISGQGGFGNTIYF. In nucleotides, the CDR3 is TGTGCCATCAGTGGACAGGGCGGATTTGGAAACACCATATATTTT.

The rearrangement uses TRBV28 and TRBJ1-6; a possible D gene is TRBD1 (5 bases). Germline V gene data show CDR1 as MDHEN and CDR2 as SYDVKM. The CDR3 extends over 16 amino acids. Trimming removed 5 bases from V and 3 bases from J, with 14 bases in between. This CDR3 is CASSPGTFLYNSPLHF. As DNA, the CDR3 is TGTGCCAGCAGTCCAGGGACGTTTCTCTATAATTCACCCCTCCACTTT. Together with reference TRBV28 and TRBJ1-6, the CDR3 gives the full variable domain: DVKVTQSSRYLVKRTGEKVFLECVQDMDHENMFWYRQDPGLGLRLIYFSYDVKMKEKGDIPEGYSVSREKKERFSLILESASTNQTSMYLCASSPGTFLYNSPLHFGNGTRLTVT.

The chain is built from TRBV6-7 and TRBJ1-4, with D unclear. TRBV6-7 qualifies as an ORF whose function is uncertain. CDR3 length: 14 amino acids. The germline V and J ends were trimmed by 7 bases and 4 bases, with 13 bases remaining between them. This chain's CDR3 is CASIDGGRNEKLFF. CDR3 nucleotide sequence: TGTGCCAGCATCGATGGAGGGCGTAATGAAAAACTGTTTTTT.

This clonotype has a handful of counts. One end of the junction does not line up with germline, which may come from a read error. The CDR3 DNA is TGCAGCGCTGAATCCGACAGGGTCAGGACCCAGTACTTC. Translating gives CSAESDRVRTQYF. The chain joins TRBV29-1 to TRBJ2-5, with 7 bases lining up with TRBD1. The CDR3 consists of 13 residues. Germline V lookup: CDR1 SQVTM, CDR2 ANQGSEA.

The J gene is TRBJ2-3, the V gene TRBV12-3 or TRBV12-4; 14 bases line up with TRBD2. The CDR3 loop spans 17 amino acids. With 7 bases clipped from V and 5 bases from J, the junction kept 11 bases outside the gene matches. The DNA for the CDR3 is TGTGCCAGCATTCATCGACTAGCGGGGGGGCCAGTAGATACGCAGTATTTT. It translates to CASIHRLAGGPVDTQYF.

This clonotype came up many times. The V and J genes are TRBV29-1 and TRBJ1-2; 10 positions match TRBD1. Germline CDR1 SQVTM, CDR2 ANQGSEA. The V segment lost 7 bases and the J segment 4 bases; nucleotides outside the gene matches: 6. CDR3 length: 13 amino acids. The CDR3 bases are TGCAGCGCTGGGACAGGGGTTGGCTATGGCTACACCTTC. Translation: CSAGTGVGYGYTF.

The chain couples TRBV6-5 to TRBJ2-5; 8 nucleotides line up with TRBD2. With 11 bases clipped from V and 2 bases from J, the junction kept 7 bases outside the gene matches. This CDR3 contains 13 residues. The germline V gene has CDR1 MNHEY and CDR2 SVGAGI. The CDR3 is CAGVTSGQETQYF. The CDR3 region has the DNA TGTGCCGGAGTCACTAGCGGACAAGAGACCCAGTACTTC.

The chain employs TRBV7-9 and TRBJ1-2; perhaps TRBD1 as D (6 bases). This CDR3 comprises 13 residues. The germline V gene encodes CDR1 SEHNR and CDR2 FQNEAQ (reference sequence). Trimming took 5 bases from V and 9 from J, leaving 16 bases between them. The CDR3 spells CASSEGTYGRYTF. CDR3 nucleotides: TGTGCCAGCAGCGAAGGGACATATGGACGCTACACCTTC.

The CDR3 spells CSARIGTGTWDEQYF. CDR3 sequence (DNA): TGCAGTGCTAGAATAGGTACAGGGACTTGGGACGAGCAGTACTTC. The chain links TRBV20-1 to TRBJ2-7; perhaps D is TRBD1 or TRBD2 (6 bases each). From germline, CDR1 is DFQATT and CDR2 SNEGSKA (reference sequence). Trimming stripped 2 bases from V and 5 bases from J, with 19 bases between. The CDR3 contains 15 residues.

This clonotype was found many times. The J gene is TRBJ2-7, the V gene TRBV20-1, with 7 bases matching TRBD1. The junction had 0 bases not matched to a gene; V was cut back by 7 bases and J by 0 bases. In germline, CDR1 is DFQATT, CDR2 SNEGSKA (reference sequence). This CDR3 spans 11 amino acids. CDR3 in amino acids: CSGTGSYEQYF. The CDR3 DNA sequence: TGCAGTGGGACAGGCTCCTACGAGCAGTACTTC.

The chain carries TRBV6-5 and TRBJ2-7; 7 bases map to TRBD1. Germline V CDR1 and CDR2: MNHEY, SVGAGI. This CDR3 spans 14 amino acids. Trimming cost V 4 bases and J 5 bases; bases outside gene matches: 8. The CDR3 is CASSSPDRFHEQYF. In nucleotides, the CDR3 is TGTGCCAGCAGTTCGCCGGACAGGTTCCACGAGCAGTACTTC.

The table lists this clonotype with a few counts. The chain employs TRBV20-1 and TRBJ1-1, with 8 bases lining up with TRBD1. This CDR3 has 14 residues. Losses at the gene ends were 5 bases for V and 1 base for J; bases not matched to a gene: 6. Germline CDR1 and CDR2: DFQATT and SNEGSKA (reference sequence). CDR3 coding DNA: TGCAGTGCTCGCGACAGGGGCTCGAACACTGAAGCTTTCTTT. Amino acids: CSARDRGSNTEAFF.

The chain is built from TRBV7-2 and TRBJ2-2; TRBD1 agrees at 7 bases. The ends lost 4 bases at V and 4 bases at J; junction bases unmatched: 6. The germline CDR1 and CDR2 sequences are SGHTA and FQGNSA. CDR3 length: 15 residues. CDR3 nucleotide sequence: TGTGCCAGCAGCTCGGGACAGTTGCCCACCGGGGAGCTGTTTTTT. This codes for CASSSGQLPTGELFF.

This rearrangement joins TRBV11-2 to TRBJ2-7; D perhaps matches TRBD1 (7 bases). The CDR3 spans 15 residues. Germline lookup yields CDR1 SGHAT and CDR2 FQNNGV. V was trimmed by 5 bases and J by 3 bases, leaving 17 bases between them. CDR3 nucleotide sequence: TGTGCCAGCAGCCTAATTCAGGGGGGACACTACGAGCAGTACTTC. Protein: CASSLIQGGHYEQYF.

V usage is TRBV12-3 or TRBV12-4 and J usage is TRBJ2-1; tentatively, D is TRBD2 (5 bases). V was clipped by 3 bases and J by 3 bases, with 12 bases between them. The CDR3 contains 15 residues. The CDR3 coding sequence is TGTGCCAGCAGTTTGTGGAGGCCTGACTACAATGAGCAGTTCTTC. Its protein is CASSLWRPDYNEQFF.

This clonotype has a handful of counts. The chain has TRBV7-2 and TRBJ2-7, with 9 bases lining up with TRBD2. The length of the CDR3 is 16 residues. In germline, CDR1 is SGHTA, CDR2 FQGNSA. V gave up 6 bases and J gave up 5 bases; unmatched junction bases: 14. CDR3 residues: CASRPELAGLSHEQYF. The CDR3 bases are TGTGCCAGCAGGCCAGAACTAGCGGGCTTATCCCACGAGCAGTACTTC.

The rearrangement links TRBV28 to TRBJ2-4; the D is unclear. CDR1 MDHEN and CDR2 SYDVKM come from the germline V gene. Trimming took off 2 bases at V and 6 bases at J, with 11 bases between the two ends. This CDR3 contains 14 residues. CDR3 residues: CASSLQQRGNIQYF. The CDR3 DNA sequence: TGTGCCAGCAGTTTACAGCAGCGTGGAAACATTCAGTACTTC.